One sample yielded the 27 T cell receptor beta chains listed below, sequenced in a study of T cell responses to AZD1222 COVID-19 vaccine. Assay used: immunoSEQ multiplex PCR; TCRdb lists only in-frame clones, some missing. The profile shows 100,000 to 120,000 clones, about 95% of them singletons. The source material was peripheral blood, sampled 28 days after the second AZD1222 dose. The receptor source for this set is an adult who received the AZD1222 COVID-19 vaccine.

This clone has a handful of counts. The V and J genes are TRBV7-9 and TRBJ1-5; 7 positions agree with TRBD1. There are 15 residues in the CDR3. Unmatched junction bases numbered 8, after V lost 1 base and J lost 8 bases. Germline values: CDR1 SEHNR, CDR2 FQNEAQ (reference sequence). The CDR3 loop is CASSLGTTGAEPQHF. In DNA, the CDR3 is TGTGCCAGCAGCTTAGGAACAACAGGGGCCGAGCCCCAGCATTTT.

The chain carries TRBV6-1 and TRBJ2-2; D gene uncertain. The V end was cut by 2 bases, the J end by 1 base, with 8 bases between. This CDR3 has 15 amino acids. Germline CDR1 is MNHNS and CDR2 is SASEGT. The CDR3 DNA reads TGTGCCAGCAGTGAACGGTTAGGGAACACCGGGGAGCTGTTTTTT. It encodes CASSERLGNTGELFF.

This sequence joins TRBV11-2 and TRBJ1-1; 7 positions agree with TRBD1. Germline values: CDR1 SGHAT, CDR2 FQNNGV. The length of the CDR3 is 14 residues. V shed 3 bases, J shed 1 base, and the junction held 2 bases outside the gene matches. CDR3 loop: CASSLNRGNTEAFF. The CDR3 region has the DNA TGTGCCAGCAGCTTGAACAGGGGGAACACTGAAGCTTTCTTT. The full variable domain, completed using reference TRBV11-2 and TRBJ1-1, is EAGVAQSPRYKIIEKRQSVAFWCNPISGHATLYWYQQILGQGPKLLIQFQNNGVVDDSQLPKDRFSAERLKGVDSTLKIQPAKLEDSAVYLCASSLNRGNTEAFFGQGTRLTVV.

The genes are TRBV15 and TRBJ1-2, with D tentatively TRBD1 (5 bases). The germline V and J ends were trimmed by 1 base and 5 bases, with 11 bases remaining between them. The CDR3 sequence is 14 residues long. Germline V gives CDR1 LNHNV, CDR2 YYDKDF (reference sequence). This chain's CDR3 is CATSRVGGAYGYTF. The CDR3 nucleotides are TGTGCCACCAGCAGAGTTGGGGGAGCTTATGGCTACACCTTC.

The chain employs TRBV6-1 and TRBJ1-5, with a possible D match to TRBD1 (5 bases). The CDR3 spans 16 residues. V was cut by 2 bases and J by 1 base, with 12 bases left in between. From germline, CDR1 is MNHNS and CDR2 SASEGT. This chain's CDR3 is CASSERGWGSNQPQHF. The CDR3 DNA sequence: TGTGCCAGCAGTGAACGAGGTTGGGGGAGCAATCAGCCCCAGCATTTT.

This sequence joins TRBV27 and TRBJ1-1, with D uncertain. V was shortened by 0 bases and J by 8 bases, with 19 bases between the two germline ends. This CDR3 comprises 16 residues. CDR1 and CDR2 from the germline V gene are MNHEY and SMNVEV (reference sequence). The CDR3 region is CASSLSRDTAVIEAFF. The CDR3 DNA sequence: TGTGCCAGCAGTTTATCGAGAGACACTGCAGTTATAGAAGCTTTCTTT.

The rearrangement links TRBV27 to TRBJ2-3; D ambiguous. The CDR3 spans 12 residues. Trimming took off 4 bases at V and 3 bases at J, with 5 bases between the two ends. Germline lookup yields CDR1 MNHEY and CDR2 SMNVEV (reference sequence). The CDR3 loop is CASSWGTDTQYF. The CDR3 nucleotides read TGTGCCAGCAGTTGGGGAACAGATACGCAGTATTTT.

The rearrangement joins TRBV5-1 to TRBJ1-1; D not certain. Trimming pared 4 bases from V and 7 bases from J, leaving 11 bases between. Germline lookup yields CDR1 SGHRS and CDR2 YFSETQ. The CDR3 runs 12 residues. In DNA form, the CDR3 reads TGCGCCAGCAGCAGGAAGGCGGGTGAAGCTTTCTTT. Translation: CASSRKAGEAFF.

The rearrangement uses TRBV6-1 and TRBJ1-6; TRBD1 aligns across 8 bases. Germline CDR1 reads MNHNS; CDR2 reads SASEGT. V lost 2 bases, J lost 7 bases, and 4 bases stayed unmatched. This CDR3 contains 15 residues. CDR3 in amino acids: CASSERGTGNSPLHF. The CDR3, as DNA: TGTGCCAGCAGTGAAAGGGGGACAGGCAATTCACCCCTCCACTTT.

The V gene is TRBV5-1, the J gene TRBJ1-1; TRBD1 agrees at 9 bases. V was clipped by 5 bases and J by 1 base; unmatched bases: 9. Germline CDR1 SGHRS, CDR2 YFSETQ. The CDR3 spans 16 residues. The chain's CDR3 is CASSDDRGYSNTEAFF. For the CDR3, the DNA is TGCGCCAGCAGTGATGACAGGGGGTATTCGAACACTGAAGCTTTCTTT.

The chain recombines TRBV12-3 or TRBV12-4 with TRBJ1-2; D ambiguous. The CDR3 length is 12 residues. V was cut by 3 bases and J by 8 bases, with 10 bases left in between. The CDR3 here is CASSFGFIGYTF. The CDR3 nucleotides are TGTGCCAGCAGTTTTGGGTTTATCGGCTACACCTTC.

This chain joins TRBV7-6 and TRBJ2-7; 8 nucleotides agree with TRBD1. Losses at the gene ends were 0 bases for V and 0 bases for J; bases not matched to a gene: 1. The germline V gene encodes CDR1 SGHVS and CDR2 FNYEAQ. The CDR3 contains 15 residues. CDR3 nucleotides: TGTGCCAGCAGCTTAGCCGACAGGGGCTCCTACGAGCAGTACTTC. Encoded protein: CASSLADRGSYEQYF.

The V and J genes are TRBV29-1 and TRBJ1-2, with 8 nucleotides matching TRBD1. This CDR3 region has 15 residues. Trimming took 1 base from V and 8 from J; bases not matched to a gene: 12. The germline V gene encodes CDR1 SQVTM and CDR2 ANQGSEA. The CDR3 protein is CSVEGDRLYYGGYTF. CDR3 sequence (DNA): TGCAGCGTTGAAGGGGACAGGCTTTACTATGGCGGCTACACCTTC.

This chain uses TRBV7-2 with TRBJ1-2; TRBD1 agrees at 8 bases. This CDR3 is 14 amino acids long. The V gene's germline CDR1 is SGHTA and CDR2 FQGNSA. The trim removed 6 bases at V and 4 bases at J, leaving 7 bases unmatched. The CDR3 DNA reads TGTGCCAGCAGACCTGGACAGGGTCCCTATGGCTACACCTTC. Translation: CASRPGQGPYGYTF.

This clone has just one count. V gene TRBV5-3 combines with J gene TRBJ1-4; tentative D call: TRBD1 (6 bases). Being an ORF, TRBV5-3 has a function that is uncertain. The ends were cut back, 2 bases at V and 3 bases at J, with 14 bases in the middle. This CDR3 comprises 16 residues. The CDR3 reads CARSFPKQGSNEKLFF. CDR3 in DNA: TGTGCCAGAAGCTTCCCTAAACAGGGTTCTAATGAAAAACTGTTTTTT.

The V call is TRBV4-1, the J call TRBJ2-7, with 7 positions matching TRBD1. The CDR3 length is 14 residues. Germline CDR1 is MGHRA and CDR2 is YSYEKL. With V trimmed by 5 bases and J by 0 bases, 4 bases remained unmatched. CDR3 in amino acids: CASSSRQGSYEQYF. The CDR3 DNA follows: TGCGCCAGCAGCTCACGACAGGGCTCCTACGAGCAGTACTTC.

This chain uses TRBV5-8 with TRBJ1-4; tentative D call: TRBD1 (5 bases). The length of the CDR3 is 12 residues. The V gene's germline CDR1 is SGHTS and CDR2 YDEGEE. V gave up 6 bases and J gave up 7 bases, with 10 bases separating them. The CDR3: CASNEGLEKLFF. The CDR3 DNA reads as TGTGCCAGCAACGAGGGGCTTGAAAAACTGTTTTTT.

The J gene is TRBJ1-5, the V gene TRBV7-2; no reliable D call. The CDR3 is 13 amino acids. Trimming removed 3 bases at V and 5 bases at J, with 8 bases between. CDR1 and CDR2 (germline): SGHTA, FQGNSA. CDR3 coding DNA: TGTGCCAGCAGCTTCTGGAACTATCAGCCCCAGCATTTT. Residues: CASSFWNYQPQHF.

The J gene is TRBJ2-4, the V gene TRBV2, with D hard to call. The CDR3 contains 14 residues. V lost 1 base and J lost 1, with 5 bases in between. CDR1 and CDR2 from the germline V gene are SNHLY and FYNNEI. This CDR3 is CASSEGRAKNIQYF. CDR3 in DNA: TGTGCCAGCAGTGAAGGACGGGCCAAAAACATTCAGTACTTC.

The rearrangement links TRBV3-1 (or the pseudogene TRBV3-2) to TRBJ2-3; 13 positions agree with TRBD2. Germline lookup yields CDR1 LGHDT and CDR2 YNNKEL (reference sequence). V gave up 1 base and J gave up 0 bases; unmatched junction bases: 1. The CDR3 covers 17 residues. CDR3 sequence (DNA): TGTGCCAGCAGCCAAGGACTAGCGGGAGGCAGCACAGATACGCAGTATTTT. Amino acid sequence: CASSQGLAGGSTDTQYF.

The rearrangement links TRBV27 to TRBJ1-2, with no clear D. This CDR3 comprises 13 residues. Germline V gives CDR1 MNHEY, CDR2 SMNVEV (reference sequence). Trimming stripped 2 bases from V and 6 bases from J, with 10 bases between. CDR3 coding DNA: TGTGCCAGCAGTTTACTCCCCGACCATGGCTACACCTTC. Protein product: CASSLLPDHGYTF.

V usage is TRBV12-2 and J usage is TRBJ1-2; TRBD1 is taken as the D call from the table, unchecked against the DNA. TRBV12-2 is assigned pseudogene status. The CDR3 extends over 18 amino acids. The CDR3 sequence: CASRTRTVPESGLYGYTF. Written as DNA, the CDR3 is TGTGCAAGTCGGACCAGGACAGTTCCGGAAAGCGGACTCTATGGCTACACCTTC.

The chain joins TRBV23-1 to TRBJ1-1, with 7 bases lining up with TRBD1. TRBV23-1 is placed among ORFs of uncertain function. V shed 4 bases, J shed 6 bases, and the junction held 8 bases outside the gene matches. The CDR3 loop spans 14 amino acids. The CDR3 DNA reads as TGCGCCAGCAGTCCCCTCTCCGGGACAGCTGAAGCTTTCTTT. This sequence encodes CASSPLSGTAEAFF.

V gene TRBV7-9 combines with J gene TRBJ1-2; D not certain. The CDR3 has 12 amino acids. V was shortened by 2 bases and J by 8 bases, with 9 bases between the two germline ends. Per germline, CDR1 SEHNR and CDR2 FQNEAQ (reference sequence). The CDR3 DNA is TGTGCCAGCAGCTTAAACTCCGTGGGCTACACCTTC. Amino acid sequence: CASSLNSVGYTF.

This rearrangement joins TRBV6-6 to TRBJ1-5, with 7 bases aligning to TRBD1. The germline gives CDR1 MNHNY, CDR2 SVGAGI (reference sequence). This CDR3 comprises 16 residues. The V gene end was trimmed by 5 bases and the J gene end by 0 bases; junction bases not matched to a gene: 7. CDR3 loop: CASSPPTGDSNQPQHF. DNA of the CDR3: TGTGCCAGCAGTCCCCCCACAGGGGATAGCAATCAGCCCCAGCATTTT.

This clone was seen a single time. This chain connects TRBV11-2 to TRBJ2-1; D might be TRBD2 (5 bases). The V gene lost 0 bases and the J gene lost 3 bases, with 15 bases spanning the gap. There are 17 residues in the CDR3. CDR1 and CDR2 (germline): SGHAT, FQNNGV. The CDR3 sequence: CASSLDPPSGVYNEQFF. CDR3 in DNA: TGTGCCAGCAGCTTAGATCCCCCGAGCGGAGTCTACAATGAGCAGTTCTTC.

The chain carries TRBV29-1 and TRBJ2-2; 11 nucleotides match TRBD1. CDR1 and CDR2 (germline): SQVTM, ANQGSEA. The ends lost 7 bases at V and 3 bases at J; junction bases unmatched: 4. CDR3 length: 14 amino acids. The CDR3 DNA is TGCAGCGGGAAGGGACAGGGGGACACCGGGGAGCTGTTTTTT. The encoded protein is CSGKGQGDTGELFF.